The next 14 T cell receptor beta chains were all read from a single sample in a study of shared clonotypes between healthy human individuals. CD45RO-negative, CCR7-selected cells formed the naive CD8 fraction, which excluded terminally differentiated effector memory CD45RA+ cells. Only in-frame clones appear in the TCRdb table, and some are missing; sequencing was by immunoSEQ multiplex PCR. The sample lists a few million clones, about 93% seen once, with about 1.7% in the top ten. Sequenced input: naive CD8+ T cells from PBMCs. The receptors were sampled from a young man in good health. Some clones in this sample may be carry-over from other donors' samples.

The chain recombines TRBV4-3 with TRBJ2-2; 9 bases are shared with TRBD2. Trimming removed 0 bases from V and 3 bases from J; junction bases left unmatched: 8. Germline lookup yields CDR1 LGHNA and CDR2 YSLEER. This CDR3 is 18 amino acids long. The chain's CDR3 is CASSQEASGEIDTGELFF. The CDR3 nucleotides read TGCGCCAGCAGCCAAGAGGCTAGCGGGGAAATTGACACCGGGGAGCTGTTTTTT.

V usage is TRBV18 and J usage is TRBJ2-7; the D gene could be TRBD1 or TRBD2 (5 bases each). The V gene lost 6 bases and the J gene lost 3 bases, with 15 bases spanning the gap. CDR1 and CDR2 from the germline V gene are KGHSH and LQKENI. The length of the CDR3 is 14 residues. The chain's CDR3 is CASSLGAGRYEQYF. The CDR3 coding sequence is TGTGCCAGCTCTCTCGGGGCCGGTCGCTACGAGCAGTACTTC.

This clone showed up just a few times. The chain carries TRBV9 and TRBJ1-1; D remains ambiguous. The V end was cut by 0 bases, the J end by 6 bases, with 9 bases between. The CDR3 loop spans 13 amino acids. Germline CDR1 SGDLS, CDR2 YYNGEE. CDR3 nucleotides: TGTGCCAGCAGCGTAGGTCCCGGGGCTGAAGCTTTCTTT. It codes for CASSVGPGAEAFF.

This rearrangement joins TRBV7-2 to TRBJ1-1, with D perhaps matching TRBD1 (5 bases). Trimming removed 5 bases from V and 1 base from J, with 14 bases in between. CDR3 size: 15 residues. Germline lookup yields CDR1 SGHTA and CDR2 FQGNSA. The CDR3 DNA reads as TGTGCCAGCAGCCCGGGGCCATTCTCGAACACTGAAGCTTTCTTT. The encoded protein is CASSPGPFSNTEAFF.

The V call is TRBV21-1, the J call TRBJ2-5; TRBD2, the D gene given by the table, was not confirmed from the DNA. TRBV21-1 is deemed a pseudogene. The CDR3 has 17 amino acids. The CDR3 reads CASSKEPPQRAQETQYF. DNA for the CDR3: TGTGCCAGCAGCAAAGAGCCCCCCCAGCGGGCTCAAGAGACCCAGTACTTC.

CDR3 nucleotide sequence: TGTGCCATCAGTGGGGAAACTGATATGGATGGCTACACCTTC. Translated: CAISGETDMDGYTF. V usage is TRBV10-3 and J usage is TRBJ1-2; D is ambiguous. This CDR3 is built from 14 residues. Trimming cost V 4 bases and J 6 bases, with 15 bases left between them. In germline, CDR1 is ENHRY, CDR2 SYGVKD.

The CDR3 nucleotides read TGTGCCAGCAGCTTTGGGGCCAGCCCCTATGGCTACACCTTC. Translation: CASSFGASPYGYTF. The genes are TRBV11-2 and TRBJ1-2; possible D gene TRBD1, 5 bases. The CDR3 extends over 14 amino acids. Germline lookup yields CDR1 SGHAT and CDR2 FQNNGV. V was shortened by 3 bases and J by 4 bases, with 12 bases between the two germline ends.

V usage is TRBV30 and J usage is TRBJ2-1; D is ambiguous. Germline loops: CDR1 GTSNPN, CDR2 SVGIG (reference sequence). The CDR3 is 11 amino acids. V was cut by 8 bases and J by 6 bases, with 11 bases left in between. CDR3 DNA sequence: TGTGCCCAACCCTGGGGCAATGAGCAGTTCTTC. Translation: CAQPWGNEQFF. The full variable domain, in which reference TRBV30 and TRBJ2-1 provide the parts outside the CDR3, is SQTIHQWPATLVQPVGSPLSLECTVEGTSNPNLYWYRQAAGRGLQLLFYSVGIGQISSEVPQNLSASRPQDRQFILSSKKLLLSDSGFYLCAQPWGNEQFFGPGTRLTVL.

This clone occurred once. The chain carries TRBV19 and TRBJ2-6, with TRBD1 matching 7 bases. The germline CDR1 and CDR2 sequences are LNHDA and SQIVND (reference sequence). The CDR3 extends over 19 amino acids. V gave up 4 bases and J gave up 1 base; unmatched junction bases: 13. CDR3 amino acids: CASSTLPGGPRSGANVLTF. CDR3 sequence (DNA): TGTGCCAGTAGTACCCTCCCAGGGGGTCCCAGATCTGGGGCCAACGTCCTGACTTTC.

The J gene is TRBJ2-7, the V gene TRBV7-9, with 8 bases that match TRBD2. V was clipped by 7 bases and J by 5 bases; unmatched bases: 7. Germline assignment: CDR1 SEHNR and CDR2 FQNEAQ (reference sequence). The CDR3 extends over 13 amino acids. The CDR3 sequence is CASTSGSFDEQYF. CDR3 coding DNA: TGTGCCAGCACCAGCGGGAGTTTCGACGAGCAGTACTTC.

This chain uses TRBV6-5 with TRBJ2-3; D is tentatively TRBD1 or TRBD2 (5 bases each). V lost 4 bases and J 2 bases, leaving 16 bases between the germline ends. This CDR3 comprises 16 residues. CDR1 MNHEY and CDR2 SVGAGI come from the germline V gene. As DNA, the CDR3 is TGTGCCAGCAGTTTGTTCCGGGGCGCATCCACAGATACGCAGTATTTT. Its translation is CASSLFRGASTDTQYF.

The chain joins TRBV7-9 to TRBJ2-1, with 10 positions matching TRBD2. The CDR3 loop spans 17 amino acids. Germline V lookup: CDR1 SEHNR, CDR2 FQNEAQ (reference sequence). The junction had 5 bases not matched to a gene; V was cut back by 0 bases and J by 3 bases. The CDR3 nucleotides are TGTGCCAGCAGCTTAGCGCAGGGACTAGCGTACTACAATGAGCAGTTCTTC. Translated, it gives CASSLAQGLAYYNEQFF.

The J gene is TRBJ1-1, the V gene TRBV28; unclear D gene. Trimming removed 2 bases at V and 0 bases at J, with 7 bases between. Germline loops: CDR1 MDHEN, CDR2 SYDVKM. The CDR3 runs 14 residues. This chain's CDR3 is CASSLTIVNTEAFF. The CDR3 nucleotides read TGTGCCAGCAGTTTAACCATCGTGAACACTGAAGCTTTCTTT.

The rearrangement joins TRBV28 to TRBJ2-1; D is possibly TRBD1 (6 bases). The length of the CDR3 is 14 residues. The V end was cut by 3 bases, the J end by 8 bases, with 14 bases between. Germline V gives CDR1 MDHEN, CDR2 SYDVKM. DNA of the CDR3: TGTGCCAGCAGTTTGACGAGGACAGACCATGAGCAGTTCTTC. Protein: CASSLTRTDHEQFF.